Listed below are T cell receptor beta chains from one sample, sequenced in a study of cytomegalovirus exposure and HLA in healthy donors. Produced via immunoSEQ multiplex PCR; TCRdb's table is partial and in-frame only. The sample shows 150,000 to 200,000 clones, about 73% of them seen only once. Sequenced input: PBMCs. The receptors come from a middle-aged woman in good health and CMV-seronegative. Both conserved end residues are part of each CDR3.

V gene,CDR3 length,J gene,CDR3 protein
TRBV27,14,TRBJ1-4,CASSLRGGNEKLFF
TRBV2,12,TRBJ1-2,CASRGDSYGYTF
TRBV20-1,11,TRBJ2-7,CRGQGAYEQYF
TRBV4-2,13,TRBJ2-7,CASSRLQGSEQYF
TRBV5-5,15,TRBJ2-7,CASSLHHRGGYEQYF
TRBV19,15,TRBJ1-1,CASKPAATWNTEAFF
TRBV14,13,TRBJ1-5,CASSQAGGGPQHF
TRBV5-1,15,TRBJ2-3,CASSLEFTITDTQYF
TRBV13,16,TRBJ1-1,CASRRAGREGGTEAFF
TRBV19,15,TRBJ1-6,CASSNPTGRNSPLHF
TRBV7-2,14,TRBJ2-7,CASSFGQGVYEQYF
TRBV11-2,16,TRBJ1-2,CASSFGVEGRYYGYTF
TRBV6-5,10,TRBJ1-1,CASGRSEAFF
TRBV5-1,16,TRBJ2-3,CASSSDRGVATDTQYF
TRBV2,13,TRBJ1-4,CASSSSIREKLFF
TRBV7-2,13,TRBJ1-2,CASSLQGDYGYTF
TRBV5-4,16,TRBJ1-6,CASSLARDRVGSPLHF
TRBV6-1,14,TRBJ1-3,CASSGQHSGNTIYF
TRBV9,15,TRBJ1-1,CASSGGTGHRTEAFF
TRBV6-5,15,TRBJ1-6,CASSIGTGSRSPLHF
TRBV6-5,16,TRBJ1-2,CASSYSWTGGNYGYTF
TRBV7-3,13,TRBJ1-2,CASSSGQEVGYTF
TRBV10-3,16,TRBJ2-5,CAISKQGLDSQETQYF
TRBV25-1,13,TRBJ2-7,CASTAAGGYEQYF
TRBV6-5,14,TRBJ1-2,CASSYRGGLYGYTF